This entry lists 19 T cell receptor beta chains sequenced from one sample in a study of CD8+ T cells in alopecia areata. Sample treatment: oral pan-JAK inhibitor, 5-10 mg twice daily. RNA, once extracted, was reverse transcribed into cDNA for use as the sequencing template. TCRdb keeps only in-frame clones here, not all; method: immunoSEQ multiplex PCR. The sample contains 90,000 to 120,000 clones, around 84% of which appear only once. The sequenced sample was CD8+ T cells sorted from blood, obtained at week 24, from a patient treated with tofacitinib. These receptors were collected from a human donor with alopecia areata.

Of note for this clone: Distinct nucleotide sequences in the sample also encode this CDR3. The rearrangement links TRBV5-6 to TRBJ2-5; D remains ambiguous. Germline-derived CDR1 and CDR2 are SGHDT and YYEEEE. The CDR3 is 16 residues long. Between the trimmed V and J ends, which lost 0 bases and 2 bases, there was a span of 14 bases. CDR3 sequence (DNA): TGTGCCAGCAGCTTGGGTACCTGGGCAGGACAAGAGACCCAGTACTTC. Its translation is CASSLGTWAGQETQYF. Full variable domain (rest looked up from reference TRBV5-6 and TRBJ2-5): DAGVTQSPTHLIKTRGQQVTLRCSPKSGHDTVSWYQQALGQGPQFIFQYYEEEERQRGNFPDRFSGHQFPNYSSELNVNALLLGDSALYLCASSLGTWAGQETQYFGPGTRLLVL.

This clone was detected once. The V and J genes are TRBV29-1 and TRBJ2-5, with 7 bases that match TRBD2. The CDR3 spans 18 residues. Per germline, CDR1 SQVTM and CDR2 ANQGSEA. J lost 7 bases, V lost 3 bases, and 23 bases had no gene match. CDR3 region: CSVEGQKRSWRETGTQYF. For the CDR3, the DNA is TGCAGCGTTGAGGGGCAAAAGAGATCCTGGCGGGAGACGGGGACCCAGTACTTC.

The CDR3 DNA reads TGTGCCAGCAGCCAAAGCGGGATGAATCAGCCCCAGCATTTT. This translates into CASSQSGMNQPQHF. The chain joins TRBV4-2 to TRBJ1-5; D not resolved. CDR1 and CDR2 (germline): LGHNA, YNFKEQ. The V end was cut by 2 bases, the J end by 4 bases, with 9 bases between. This CDR3 has 14 residues.

The chain is built from TRBV6-5 and TRBJ2-7, with TRBD1 as a possible D gene (6 bases). Germline V CDR1 and CDR2: MNHEY, SVGAGI. The length of the CDR3 is 12 residues. Trimming removed 8 bases at V and 0 bases at J, with 8 bases between. CDR3: CASGGNSYEQYF. In nucleotides, the CDR3 is TGTGCCAGCGGGGGCAACTCCTACGAGCAGTACTTC.

The chain recombines TRBV6-5 with TRBJ2-1; tentatively, D is TRBD1 or TRBD2 (5 bases each). Germline loops: CDR1 MNHEY, CDR2 SVGAGI. The CDR3 consists of 14 residues. Trimming took 0 bases from V and 6 from J, leaving 9 bases between them. The chain's CDR3 is CASSYSPGGNEQFF. DNA for the CDR3: TGTGCCAGCAGTTACTCCCCTGGGGGCAATGAGCAGTTCTTC.

The chain's CDR3 is CASSPGLAGFFADTQYF. The CDR3 DNA reads as TGTGCCAGCAGCCCTGGACTAGCGGGTTTCTTCGCAGATACGCAGTATTTT. V gene TRBV5-8 combines with J gene TRBJ2-3, with 11 bases fitting TRBD2. The CDR3 consists of 17 residues. The germline CDR1 and CDR2 sequences are SGHTS and YDEGEE. Trimming removed 4 bases from V and 4 bases from J; junction bases left unmatched: 11.

The chain has TRBV4-3 and TRBJ2-5; D not resolved. The CDR3 is 15 residues long. The V gene's germline CDR1 is LGHNA and CDR2 YSLEER. V lost 1 base, J lost 5 bases, and 14 bases lay in between. CDR3 sequence reads: CASSQVSGSSETQYF. For the CDR3, the DNA is TGCGCCAGCAGCCAAGTTTCAGGATCGAGCGAGACCCAGTACTTC.

The V and J genes are TRBV6-5 and TRBJ2-5; no clear D gene. Trimming pared 0 bases from V and 0 bases from J, leaving 11 bases between. Germline V CDR1 and CDR2: MNHEY, SVGAGI. The CDR3 has 16 amino acids. The CDR3 region is CASSYSVDLYQETQYF. DNA for the CDR3: TGTGCCAGCAGTTACTCGGTGGACCTGTACCAAGAGACCCAGTACTTC.

This clone is medium-sized by share. CDR3 loop: CASSWVGGQPQHF. The CDR3 nucleotides read TGTGCCAGCAGCTGGGTGGGGGGCCAGCCCCAGCATTTT. The chain has TRBV7-2 and TRBJ1-5; weak D call: TRBD1 (6 bases). The CDR3 runs to 13 residues. Germline CDR1 is SGHTA and CDR2 is FQGNSA. The V gene lost 4 bases and the J gene lost 7 bases, with 11 bases spanning the gap.

The chain is built from TRBV5-1 and TRBJ2-2, with 10 bases identical to TRBD1. CDR1 is SGHRS and CDR2 is YFSETQ in the germline V gene. Losses at the gene ends were 3 bases for V and 3 bases for J; bases not matched to a gene: 2. There are 15 residues in the CDR3. The CDR3 DNA reads TGCGCCAGCAGCTATGGGACAGGGGACACCGGGGAGCTGTTTTTT. This sequence encodes CASSYGTGDTGELFF.

This clone was counted a single time. V and J are TRBV15 and TRBJ2-7; 9 bases match TRBD1. V shed 3 bases and J 7 bases; nucleotides not matched to a gene: 7. CDR1 is LNHNV and CDR2 is YYDKDF in the germline V gene (reference sequence). CDR3 length: 14 residues. CDR3 DNA sequence: TGTGCCACCAGCAGTACGAGACAGGGGGGAGAGCAGTACTTC. As protein: CATSSTRQGGEQYF.

The genes are TRBV5-1 and TRBJ1-1, with TRBD1 matching 7 bases. Germline V gene lookup returns CDR1 SGHRS and CDR2 YFSETQ. V lost 2 bases to trimming and J lost 2 bases; unmatched junction nucleotides: 6. The CDR3 spans 15 residues. CDR3 DNA sequence: TGCGCCAGCAGCTTTCGGACAGGTGGAAACACTGAAGCTTTCTTT. This gives the protein CASSFRTGGNTEAFF.

J is TRBJ2-1 and V is TRBV5-1; D may be TRBD1 (6 bases). The length of the CDR3 is 15 residues. Germline CDR1 SGHRS, CDR2 YFSETQ. The V gene lost 0 bases and the J gene lost 7 bases, with 14 bases spanning the gap. Written as DNA, the CDR3 is TGCGCCAGCAGCTTGGCGCAGGGGTTAGCGAATGAGCAGTTCTTC. Its protein is CASSLAQGLANEQFF.

In this sample, this clone turned up once. The chain couples TRBV5-6 to TRBJ1-1; maybe TRBD1 (5 bases). Per the germline V gene, CDR1 is SGHDT and CDR2 is YYEEEE. The CDR3 runs 16 residues. V shed 3 bases and J shed 1 base, with 16 bases lying between them. CDR3: CASSYYWDLGNTEAFF. CDR3 nucleotides: TGTGCCAGCAGCTACTATTGGGACCTGGGGAACACTGAAGCTTTCTTT.

The chain uses TRBV6-6 and TRBJ2-7, with 9 bases lining up with TRBD1. Germline-derived CDR1 and CDR2 are MNHNY and SVGAGI (reference sequence). The CDR3 is made up of 15 amino acids. The V gene end was trimmed by 5 bases and the J gene end by 3 bases; junction bases not matched to a gene: 8. The CDR3 reads CASSTYRGQGYEQYF. The CDR3 DNA reads as TGTGCCAGCAGTACCTATAGGGGACAGGGCTACGAGCAGTACTTC.

Notes on this clone: One end of the junction is discordant with germline, which a read error may explain. The rearrangement links TRBV27 to TRBJ2-2, with 7 positions matching TRBD1. Germline V lookup: CDR1 MNHEY, CDR2 SMNVEV (reference sequence). The CDR3 is made up of 17 amino acids. DNA for the CDR3: TGTGCCAGCACCCCTCTACGTCGACAGGGCTACACAGGGGAGCTGTTTTTT. As protein: CASTPLRRQGYTGELFF.

V is TRBV7-9 and J is TRBJ2-3, with no clear D. Trimming cost V 5 bases and J 11 bases, with 20 bases left between them. Germline-derived CDR1 and CDR2 are SEHNR and FQNEAQ (reference sequence). The CDR3 spans 14 residues. The CDR3 reads CASSPDGPLLGQYF. The CDR3 region has the DNA TGTGCCAGCAGCCCCGACGGACCCCTTCTTGGGCAGTATTTT.

This rearrangement joins TRBV10-1 to TRBJ1-5; 9 bases are a match to TRBD1. This CDR3 comprises 18 residues. Germline lookup yields CDR1 WNHNN and CDR2 SYGVQD (reference sequence). Losses at the gene ends were 2 bases for V and 5 bases for J; bases not matched to a gene: 13. The chain's CDR3 is CASSEPNLTGGPDQPQHF. The DNA for the CDR3 is TGCGCCAGCAGTGAGCCAAATCTAACAGGGGGCCCTGATCAGCCCCAGCATTTT.

The chain carries TRBV5-1 and TRBJ2-7; 9 positions match TRBD1. Germline CDR1 SGHRS, CDR2 YFSETQ. The CDR3 is 15 amino acids. V was pared by 0 bases and J by 4 bases, with 5 bases of the junction left unmatched. CDR3 nucleotide sequence: TGCGCCAGCAGCTTGGACAGGGGGCTAGTGTACGAGCAGTACTTC. Translation gives CASSLDRGLVYEQYF.